The 5 T cell receptor beta chains below were found in one sample sequenced in a study of shared clonotypes between healthy human individuals. TCRdb's copy holds only in-frame clones and misses some; the assay was immunoSEQ multiplex PCR. Among around 1 million clones listed, over 75% were seen once. Sequencing was done on a sample of memory CD4+ T cells sorted from blood. Described subset: CD45RA-negative fraction. The receptors shown here come from a man aged 18 to 29 in good health.

The chain couples TRBV5-4 to TRBJ2-1, with 8 bases aligning to TRBD2. Germline loops: CDR1 SGHNT, CDR2 YYREEE (reference sequence). V was clipped by 3 bases and J by 7 bases; unmatched bases: 9. The length of the CDR3 is 15 residues. The CDR3 loop is CASSSRAGEKNEQFF. The CDR3 region has the DNA TGTGCCAGCAGCTCCAGAGCGGGAGAAAAAAATGAGCAGTTCTTC.

V gene TRBV2 combines with J gene TRBJ1-2; unclear D gene. V dropped 7 bases and J dropped 3 bases, with 15 bases sitting between them. From germline, CDR1 is SNHLY and CDR2 FYNNEI. The CDR3 contains 14 residues. DNA for the CDR3: TGTGCCAGCATACCCGTTACGGGTGACTATGGCTACACCTTC. It codes for CASIPVTGDYGYTF.

V gene TRBV5-4 combines with J gene TRBJ2-5; D remains unclear. Per the germline V gene, CDR1 is SGHNT and CDR2 is YYREEE (reference sequence). The ends were cut back, 3 bases at V and 9 bases at J, with 12 bases in the middle. This CDR3 region has 12 residues. CDR3 sequence: CASSSGLESQYF. DNA for the CDR3: TGTGCCAGCAGCTCGGGTCTCGAGTCCCAGTACTTC.

The chain couples TRBV6-1 to TRBJ2-7, with 9 nucleotides matching TRBD1. Trimming removed 4 bases from V and 2 bases from J; junction bases left unmatched: 6. Germline CDR1 and CDR2: MNHNS and SASEGT. The CDR3 runs 15 residues. Here the CDR3 reads CASSGWGQGTYEQYF. The DNA of the CDR3 is TGTGCCAGCAGTGGATGGGGACAGGGCACCTACGAGCAGTACTTC.

The CDR3 reads CASGPGTGGGTDTQYF. CDR3 in DNA: TGTGCTAGTGGTCCTGGGACAGGGGGCGGCACAGATACGCAGTATTTT. The rearrangement links TRBV12-5 to TRBJ2-3; 12 bases are shared with TRBD1. The CDR3 is made up of 16 amino acids. The germline gives CDR1 LGHNT, CDR2 FRNRAP. The V and J ends lost 5 bases and 1 base, in that order; junction bases with no gene match: 4.